This T cell receptor (beta chain) was captured in a study of neurological immune-mediated disorders. This clonotype has ten or more counts. The cDNA came from 5'RACE, which used 10-nucleotide random UMIs. One entry per CDR3 protein, called by TCRdb with MiXCR from the 5' RACE reads. The profile covers around 97,000 distinct CDR3 sequences, with under 14% appearing a single time and around 3.3% taken by the ten largest. Regarding time point: longitudinal time-point 3. Unsorted libraries were prepared from 2 million PBMCs held at -80 C. Trimming pared 3 bases from V and 1 base from J, leaving 13 bases between. The germline V gene encodes CDR1 MDHEN and CDR2 SYDVKM. The CDR3 loop spans 16 amino acids.

The TCR comes from a female donor with HTLV-1-associated myelopathy (HAM/TSP). The chain combines TRBV28 with TRBJ2-1, with D possibly being TRBD2 (7 bases). The sample taken for sequencing was PBMCs. The CDR3 sequence: CASSFMRGGSYNEQFF. CDR3 coding DNA: TGTGCCAGCAGTTTCATGAGGGGGGGATCCTACAATGAGCAGTTCTTC.